These T cell receptor beta chains were read from a single sample in a study of shared clonotypes between healthy human individuals. Using immunoSEQ multiplex PCR, the repertoire was profiled, and TCRdb retains in-frame clones only, with some absent. Of fewer than 1.8 million clones detected, about 98.5% appear once; the ten largest clones hold 0.36%. The material sequenced was naive CD4+ T cells sorted from blood. Receptors originate from a man aged 30 to 45 in good health. Each CDR3 is given with its conserved first and last residue. The order of the fields is J gene, clone size, V gene, CDR3 length, D gene, CDR3 DNA, CDR3 protein. A D gene is named only where the DNA matches it firmly. Some rows mark clone size as missing; the rest say once, few, many or name a class of expanded clone.

TRBJ2-1,-,TRBV4-3,18,-,TGCGCCAGCAGCCAGACCTTTATCCGGAAGAGCTCCTACAATGAGCAGTTCTTC,CASSQTFIRKSSYNEQFF
TRBJ2-1,-,TRBV29-1,12,-,TGCAGCGTGGGGGTTGTATTTGGTGAGCAGTTCTTC,CSVGVVFGEQFF
TRBJ1-5,-,TRBV2,14,-,TGTGCCAGCAGTGAGGGGCATAGCAATCAGCCCCAGCATTTT,CASSEGHSNQPQHF
TRBJ1-2,once,TRBV30,12,-,TGTGCCTGGAGTACGGACACCTATGGCTACACCTTC,CAWSTDTYGYTF
TRBJ2-2,-,TRBV4-3,15,TRBD2,TGCGCCAGCAGCCGACTAGCGGGGAACACCGGGGAGCTGTTTTTT,CASSRLAGNTGELFF
TRBJ1-2,-,TRBV29-1,12,TRBD1,TGCAGCGTCGGACAGGGGGACTATGGCTACACCTTC,CSVGQGDYGYTF
TRBJ2-1,-,TRBV30,15,TRBD2,TGTGCCTGGGATTTAAGTGGGATAGCGGGAGGTGAGCAGTTCTTC,CAWDLSGIAGGEQFF
TRBJ2-1,-,TRBV9,18,TRBD2,TGTGCCAGCAGCGTAGCTAGCGGGAGGCCCAGCTCCTACAATGAGCAGTTCTTC,CASSVASGRPSSYNEQFF
TRBJ2-7,once,TRBV6-1,13,TRBD1,TGTGCCAGCGAACAGGGGGCTTTTTACGAGCAGTACTTC,CASEQGAFYEQYF
TRBJ2-3,-,TRBV7-2,11,-,TGTGCCAGCAGCTTCCAAGGTACGCAGTATTTT,CASSFQGTQYF
TRBJ2-7,once,TRBV18,16,TRBD2,TGTGCCAGCTCACCACTCCGGACTAGCCCGACCTACGAGCAGTACTTC,CASSPLRTSPTYEQYF
TRBJ1-2,-,TRBV2,12,-,TGTGCCAGCAGTGAGTCCCAGGAGTACTACACCTTC,CASSESQEYYTF
TRBJ2-7,-,TRBV28,14,TRBD2,TGTGCCAGCAGTTTACTAGCGGGGGCCTACGAGCAGTACTTC,CASSLLAGAYEQYF
TRBJ2-7,-,TRBV4-1,15,TRBD1,TGCGCCAGCAGCCTTCCGGGACAGGGGGCCTACGAGCAGTACTTC,CASSLPGQGAYEQYF
TRBJ2-7,-,TRBV5-1,13,-,TGCGCCAGCAGTTCCGGGCCGTCCTACGAGCAGTACTTC,CASSSGPSYEQYF
TRBJ2-2,once,TRBV6-1,16,-,TGTGCCAGCAGTGGCCTACGGACAGCGAACACCGGGGAGCTGTTTTTT,CASSGLRTANTGELFF